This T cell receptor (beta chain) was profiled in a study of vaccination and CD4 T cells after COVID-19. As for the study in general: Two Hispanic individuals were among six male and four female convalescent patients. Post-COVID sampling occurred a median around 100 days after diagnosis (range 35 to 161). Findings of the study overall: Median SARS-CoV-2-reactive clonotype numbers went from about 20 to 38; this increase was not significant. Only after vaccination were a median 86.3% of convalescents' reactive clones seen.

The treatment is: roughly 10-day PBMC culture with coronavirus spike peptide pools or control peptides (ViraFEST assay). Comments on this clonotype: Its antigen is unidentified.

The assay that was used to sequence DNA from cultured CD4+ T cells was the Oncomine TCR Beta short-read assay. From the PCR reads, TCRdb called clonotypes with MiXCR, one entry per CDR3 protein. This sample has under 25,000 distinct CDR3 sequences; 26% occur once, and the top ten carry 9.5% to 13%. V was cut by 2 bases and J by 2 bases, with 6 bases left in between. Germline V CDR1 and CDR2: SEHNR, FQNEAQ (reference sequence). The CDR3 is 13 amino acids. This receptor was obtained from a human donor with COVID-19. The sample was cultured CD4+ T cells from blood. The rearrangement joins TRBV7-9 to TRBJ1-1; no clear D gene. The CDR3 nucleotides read TGTGCCAGCAGCTTATCCCAAAACACTGAAGCTTTCTTT. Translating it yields CASSLSQNTEAFF.